This passage covers 20 T cell receptor beta chains from one sample sequenced in a study of blood T cell repertoires in COVID-19. TCRdb keeps only in-frame clones here, not all; method: immunoSEQ multiplex PCR. The profile shows about 400,000 clones, approximately 89% of them singletons. Sequences were obtained from PBMCs or T cells enriched from blood (not recorded which). The receptors were sampled from a young woman who had recovered from COVID-19.

The chain recombines TRBV7-2 with TRBJ2-3, with 10 bases lining up with TRBD2. This CDR3 is 15 amino acids long. The germline gives CDR1 SGHTA, CDR2 FQGNSA. J lost 5 bases, V lost 5 bases, and 7 bases had no gene match. This CDR3 reads CASSLTSGVQDTQYF. CDR3 DNA: TGTGCCAGCAGCCTAACTAGCGGGGTACAAGATACGCAGTATTTT.

Comment on this clone: Other DNA sequences in this sample translate to the same CDR3. The chain couples TRBV12-3 or TRBV12-4 to TRBJ1-2; maybe TRBD1 (6 bases). The ends were cut back, 6 bases at V and 4 bases at J, with 12 bases in the middle. This CDR3 region has 13 residues. The CDR3 bases are TGTGCCAGCAGCTCCGGCAGGGGCTATGGCTACACCTTC. As protein: CASSSGRGYGYTF.

This clone was detected only a few times. This chain uses TRBV30 with TRBJ1-2, with 7 nucleotides matching TRBD1. Germline V gives CDR1 GTSNPN, CDR2 SVGIG (reference sequence). The CDR3 contains 15 residues. The trim removed 3 bases at V and 8 bases at J, leaving 15 bases unmatched. In DNA form, the CDR3 reads TGTGCCTGGAGCAGACAGGGATTAGGGGCGGGAGGCTACACCTTC. It yields the protein CAWSRQGLGAGGYTF.

To note about this clone: The sample contains more than one DNA sequence encoding this CDR3. CDR3 DNA sequence: TGTGCCAGCAGCCAAGATCGGGGATATGGCTACACCTTC. Translating gives CASSQDRGYGYTF. This chain joins TRBV3-1 (or the pseudogene TRBV3-2) and TRBJ1-2; D is undetermined. Germline-derived CDR1 and CDR2 are LGHDT and YNNKEL (reference sequence). The CDR3 is made up of 13 amino acids. The V and J ends lost 0 bases and 5 bases respectively, with 7 bases between them.

The chain uses TRBV2 and TRBJ1-5; TRBD1 might be the D (6 bases). This CDR3 spans 15 amino acids. In germline, CDR1 is SNHLY, CDR2 FYNNEI. V shed 6 bases and J shed 3 bases, with 15 bases lying between them. Here the CDR3 reads CASRVGQAINQPQHF. The CDR3 DNA reads TGTGCCAGCAGGGTGGGACAAGCCATCAATCAGCCCCAGCATTTT.

The chain combines TRBV18 with TRBJ2-7, with TRBD1 identical over 8 bases. CDR1 KGHSH and CDR2 LQKENI come from the germline V gene. The CDR3 is made up of 15 amino acids. V lost 6 bases, J lost 3 bases, and 10 bases stayed unmatched. DNA for the CDR3: TGTGCCAGCTCGCGTCCCGGACAGGGTATCTACGAGCAGTACTTC. Protein product: CASSRPGQGIYEQYF.

The gene calls are TRBV3-1 (or the pseudogene TRBV3-2) and TRBJ1-6; D is undetermined. Trimming removed 2 bases at V and 9 bases at J, with 5 bases between. The CDR3 sequence is 12 residues long. In germline, CDR1 is LGHDT, CDR2 YNNKEL (reference sequence). The CDR3 DNA sequence: TGTGCCAGCAGCCAAAGAGGTTCACCCCTCCACTTT. This gives the protein CASSQRGSPLHF.

The genes are TRBV29-1 and TRBJ2-1, with 7 nucleotides matching TRBD1. Germline V gives CDR1 SQVTM, CDR2 ANQGSEA. Unmatched junction bases numbered 13, after V lost 6 bases and J lost 2 bases. This CDR3 comprises 16 residues. The CDR3 loop is CSVFTPGTETYNEQFF. The CDR3 region has the DNA TGCAGCGTCTTCACCCCCGGGACAGAAACCTACAATGAGCAGTTCTTC.

The chain recombines TRBV7-2 with TRBJ1-2; weak D call: TRBD1 (6 bases). V was cut by 5 bases and J by 6 bases, with 19 bases left in between. This CDR3 contains 15 residues. Per germline, CDR1 SGHTA and CDR2 FQGNSA. The CDR3, as DNA: TGTGCCAGCAGCCCCCTCCCTACAGGGTATGATGGCTACACCTTC. Its protein is CASSPLPTGYDGYTF.

A remark on this clone: The sample holds other DNA sequences that translate to the same CDR3. The V call is TRBV7-2, the J call TRBJ1-2; tentative D call: TRBD1 (6 bases). The CDR3 totals 15 residues. Trimming removed 5 bases at V and 0 bases at J, with 13 bases between. Germline-derived CDR1 and CDR2 are SGHTA and FQGNSA. The CDR3 coding sequence is TGTGCCAGCAGCCCCGGACAGTTAGCTAACTATGGCTACACCTTC. It yields the protein CASSPGQLANYGYTF.

J is TRBJ1-1 and V is TRBV7-2; TRBD1 is a possible D gene (6 bases). CDR3 length: 17 amino acids. Germline CDR1 is SGHTA and CDR2 is FQGNSA. V lost 2 bases to trimming and J lost 0 bases, with 16 bases between them. In DNA, the CDR3 is TGTGCCAGCAGCTTATCACCCGACAGGACGTTGAACACTGAAGCTTTCTTT. Amino acids: CASSLSPDRTLNTEAFF.

This chain joins TRBV6-5 and TRBJ1-5; perhaps TRBD1 as D (6 bases). The CDR3 totals 15 residues. The germline V and J ends were trimmed by 6 bases and 2 bases, with 14 bases remaining between them. Germline V CDR1 and CDR2: MNHEY, SVGAGI. The CDR3 nucleotides read TGTGCCAGCAGGGTGACAGGAAGAGGCAATCAGCCCCAGCATTTT. This codes for CASRVTGRGNQPQHF.

The J gene is TRBJ2-7, the V gene TRBV27; D remains ambiguous. The germline V gene has CDR1 MNHEY and CDR2 SMNVEV (reference sequence). The CDR3 loop spans 12 amino acids. V was cut by 8 bases and J by 5 bases, with 13 bases left in between. This chain's CDR3 is CASAPDRDEQYF. The CDR3 region has the DNA TGTGCCAGCGCCCCCGATCGGGACGAGCAGTACTTC.

The chain has TRBV28 and TRBJ1-6, with D possibly TRBD1 on 6 matching bases. Germline CDR1 is MDHEN and CDR2 is SYDVKM. The CDR3 runs to 14 residues. Trimming cost V 6 bases and J 8 bases, with 14 bases left between them. CDR3 region: CASRAQGWHSPLHF. CDR3 sequence (DNA): TGTGCCAGCAGAGCTCAGGGGTGGCATTCACCCCTCCACTTT.

The chain carries TRBV10-3 and TRBJ2-7; 10 bases map to TRBD1. Germline V lookup: CDR1 ENHRY, CDR2 SYGVKD. CDR3 length equals 17 residues. J lost 0 bases, V lost 6 bases, and 11 bases had no gene match. The DNA for the CDR3 is TGTGCCATCAGGTCCGGGACAGGGGCTAAGAGCTCCTACGAGCAGTACTTC. It specifies CAIRSGTGAKSSYEQYF.

The genes are TRBV10-3 and TRBJ2-3, with D unresolved. Germline-derived CDR1 and CDR2 are ENHRY and SYGVKD. The CDR3 runs to 17 residues. V dropped 2 bases and J dropped 0 bases, with 15 bases sitting between them. The CDR3 DNA sequence: TGTGCCATCAGTGAGCCAACCCCCAGCGTTAGCACAGATACGCAGTATTTT. This encodes CAISEPTPSVSTDTQYF.

This chain joins TRBV11-3 and TRBJ2-1; 11 nucleotides match TRBD1. Germline CDR1 is SGHNT and CDR2 is YENEEA. CDR3 length: 15 residues. V lost 5 bases, J lost 7 bases, and 7 bases stayed unmatched. The CDR3 sequence is CASSTGTGGWNEQFF. Written as DNA, the CDR3 is TGTGCCAGCAGCACCGGGACAGGGGGTTGGAATGAGCAGTTCTTC.

The rearrangement links TRBV2 to TRBJ2-3; 10 bases line up with TRBD1. J lost 3 bases, V lost 6 bases, and 9 bases had no gene match. Germline V gene lookup returns CDR1 SNHLY and CDR2 FYNNEI. The CDR3 totals 16 residues. CDR3 in amino acids: CASRNDRGRRTDTQYF. The CDR3 DNA reads TGTGCCAGCAGGAACGACAGGGGGCGCCGTACAGATACGCAGTATTTT.

The chain links TRBV25-1 to TRBJ1-1; D is unresolved. This CDR3 is 13 amino acids long. Germline lookup yields CDR1 MGHDK and CDR2 SYGVNS. V was pared by 8 bases and J by 0 bases, with 10 bases between. The chain's CDR3 is CASCTYMNTEAFF. Here the CDR3 DNA reads TGTGCCAGCTGTACATACATGAACACTGAAGCTTTCTTT.

The V and J genes are TRBV6-1 and TRBJ2-3; the D gene is possibly TRBD1 (5 bases). The germline V gene encodes CDR1 MNHNS and CDR2 SASEGT. CDR3 length equals 16 residues. Between the trimmed V and J ends, which lost 4 bases and 5 bases, there was a span of 19 bases. This chain's CDR3 is CASSASGIFPGDTQYF. CDR3 DNA: TGTGCCAGCAGTGCTTCAGGGATATTTCCTGGAGATACGCAGTATTTT.